Each of the 5 T cell receptor beta chains below was sequenced from the same sample in a study of blood T cell repertoires in COVID-19. Here immunoSEQ multiplex PCR was the method, and the copy in TCRdb shows in-frame clones only, minus some. The sample consists of about 210,000 clones, about four fifths of them appearing once. The sample taken for sequencing was PBMCs or T cells enriched from blood (not recorded which). The origin of the receptors is a woman aged 50 to 60 with acute COVID-19.

The chain couples TRBV7-3 to TRBJ2-7, with 7 bases that match TRBD1. Looked up from germline, CDR1 is SGHTA and CDR2 is FQGTGA. The CDR3 runs 16 residues. V gave up 3 bases and J gave up 5 bases; unmatched junction bases: 13. The CDR3 nucleotides read TGTGCCAGCAGCTTTCAGGACAGGCCCCCCCGGAACGAGCAGTACTTC. Translating it yields CASSFQDRPPRNEQYF.

The chain joins TRBV7-3 to TRBJ2-2; possibly TRBD2 for D (5 bases). V lost 5 bases, J lost 2 bases, and 9 bases lay in between. Germline CDR1 reads SGHTA; CDR2 reads FQGTGA. The CDR3 totals 14 residues. CDR3 sequence: CASSEGTNTGELFF. The CDR3 DNA follows: TGTGCCAGCAGCGAGGGTACCAACACCGGGGAGCTGTTTTTT. Drawing the rest from reference TRBV7-3 and TRBJ2-2, the complete variable domain is GAGVSQTPSNKVTEKGKYVELRCDPISGHTALYWYRQSLGQGPEFLIYFQGTGAADDSGLPNDRFFAVRPEGSVSTLKIQRTERGDSAVYLCASSEGTNTGELFFGEGSRLTVL.

This clone occurred a few times. The chain uses TRBV12-3 or TRBV12-4 and TRBJ2-7; maybe TRBD2 (7 bases). The V end lost 7 bases, the J end lost 5 bases, and 12 bases lay between the germline ends. There are 12 residues in the CDR3. The CDR3 is CASTTGTNEQYF. CDR3 coding DNA: TGTGCCAGCACCACAGGGACTAACGAGCAGTACTTC.

The chain joins TRBV28 to TRBJ1-5; D remains unclear. The germline CDR1 and CDR2 sequences are MDHEN and SYDVKM. Trimming shortened V by 6 bases and J by 3 bases, and 9 bases separated the two germline ends. The CDR3 is made up of 13 amino acids. CDR3 region: CASRSGANQPQHF. The CDR3 bases are TGTGCCAGCAGGTCTGGAGCCAATCAGCCCCAGCATTTT.

V usage is TRBV19 and J usage is TRBJ1-5, with a weak D call TRBD1 (6 bases). The CDR3 length is 12 residues. CDR1 and CDR2 (germline): LNHDA, SQIVND (reference sequence). This CDR3 reads CQAGQLAQPQHF. The CDR3 coding sequence is TGTCAAGCAGGACAGTTAGCTCAGCCCCAGCATTTT. Together with reference TRBV19 and TRBJ1-5, the CDR3 gives the full variable domain: DGGITQSPKYLFRKEGQNVTLSCEQNLNHDAMYWYRQDPGQGLRLIYYSQIVNDFQKGDIAEGYSVSREKKESFPLTVTSAQKNPTAFYLCQAGQLAQPQHFGDGTRLSIL.